This T cell receptor beta chain was identified in a study of CD8 T cells in ankylosing spondylitis. This clonotype was seen at least ten times. As yet, its antigen is unknown. V shed 4 bases and J shed 3 bases, with 13 bases lying between them. The CDR3 contains 14 residues. Germline V gene sequence: CDR1 SGHTA, CDR2 FQGNSA. Whole-study results and caveats: A number of the motif variants had already been described in reactive arthritis synovial fluid and blood. Clones tied to disease were said to be significantly enriched in matched ankylosing spondylitis synovial fluid. Seemingly characteristic of ankylosing spondylitis blood was a TCR beta motif consisting of eight highly homologous variants.

Libraries for TCR beta were made by quantitative 5'-RACE with molecular barcodes. TCRdb ran MiXCR on the 5' RACE reads and lists one entry per CDR3 protein. Of roughly 490,000 distinct CDR3 sequences listed, approximately 5% are singletons. The clonotype comes from a male donor with ankylosing spondylitis. The sample consisted of blood, either unsorted or a sorted T cell fraction (not recorded which). This rearrangement joins TRBV7-2 to TRBJ2-7; D is unresolved. CDR3 sequence reads: CASSSLAGYYEQYF. For the CDR3, the DNA is TGTGCCAGCAGCTCCTTGGCAGGCTACTACGAGCAGTACTTC.